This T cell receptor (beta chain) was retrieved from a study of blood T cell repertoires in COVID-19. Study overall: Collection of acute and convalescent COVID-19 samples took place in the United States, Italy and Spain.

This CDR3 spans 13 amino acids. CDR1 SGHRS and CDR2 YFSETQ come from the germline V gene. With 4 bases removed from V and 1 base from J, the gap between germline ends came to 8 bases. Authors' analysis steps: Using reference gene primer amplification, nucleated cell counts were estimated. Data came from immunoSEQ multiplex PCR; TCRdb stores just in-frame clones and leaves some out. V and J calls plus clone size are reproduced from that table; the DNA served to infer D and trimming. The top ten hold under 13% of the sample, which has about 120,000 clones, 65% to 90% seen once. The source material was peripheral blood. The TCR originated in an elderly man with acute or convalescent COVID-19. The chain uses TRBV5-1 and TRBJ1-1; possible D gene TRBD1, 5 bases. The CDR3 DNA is TGCGCCAGCAGCGATCAGGGGAACACTGAAGCTTTCTTT. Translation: CASSDQGNTEAFF.